The T cell receptor (beta chain) described here comes from a study of blood T cell repertoires in COVID-19. At the level of the study: Italy, Spain and the United States were the sources of the convalescent and acute COVID-19 samples. Sources were T cells, B-cell-depleted T cells, or PBMCs; the material itself was cDNA or gDNA.

Authors' analysis steps: Amplification of reference gene primers provided the estimated nucleated cell counts. Clones were read by immunoSEQ multiplex PCR, and TCRdb kept only the in-frame ones, dropping some. V and J calls and clone size are as listed in that table; D and trimming were resolved from the DNA. Of 150,000 or so clones listed, just over 90% were seen once; the top ten hold about 2.5%. Germline V gene sequence: CDR1 LNHDA, CDR2 SQIVND (reference sequence). V lost 5 bases and J lost 4; bases outside the gene matches: 5. This CDR3 has 15 residues. The sequence was collected from a man between 18 and 35 years old with acute or convalescent COVID-19. The sequenced sample consisted of peripheral blood. The chain employs TRBV19 and TRBJ2-5, with TRBD1 matching over 12 bases. CDR3 amino acids: CASSGGTGGVETQYF. CDR3 bases: TGTGCCAGTAGTGGGGGGACAGGGGGCGTAGAGACCCAGTACTTC.